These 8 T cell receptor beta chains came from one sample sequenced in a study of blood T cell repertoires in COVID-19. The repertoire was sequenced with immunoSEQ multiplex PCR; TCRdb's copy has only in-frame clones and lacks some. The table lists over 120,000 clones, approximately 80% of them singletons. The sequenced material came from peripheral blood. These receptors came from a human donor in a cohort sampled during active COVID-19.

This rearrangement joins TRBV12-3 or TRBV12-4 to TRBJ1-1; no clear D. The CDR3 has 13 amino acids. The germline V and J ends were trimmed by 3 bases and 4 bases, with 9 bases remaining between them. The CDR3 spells CASSFGVFTEAFF. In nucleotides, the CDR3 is TGTGCCAGCAGTTTCGGAGTGTTCACTGAAGCTTTCTTT.

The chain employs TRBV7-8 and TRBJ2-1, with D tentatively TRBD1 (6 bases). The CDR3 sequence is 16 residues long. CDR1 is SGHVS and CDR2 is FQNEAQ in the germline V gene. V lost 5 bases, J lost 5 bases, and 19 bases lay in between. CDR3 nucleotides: TGTGCCAGCAGCCCTCCCTGGGGGCGGAAGGACAATGAGCAGTTCTTC. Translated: CASSPPWGRKDNEQFF.

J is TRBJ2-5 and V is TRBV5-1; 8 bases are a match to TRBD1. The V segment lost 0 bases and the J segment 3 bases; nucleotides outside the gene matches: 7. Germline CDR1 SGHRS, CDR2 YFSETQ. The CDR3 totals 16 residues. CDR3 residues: CASSLGHGTGKETQYF. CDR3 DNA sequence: TGCGCCAGCAGCTTGGGCCACGGGACAGGTAAAGAGACCCAGTACTTC.

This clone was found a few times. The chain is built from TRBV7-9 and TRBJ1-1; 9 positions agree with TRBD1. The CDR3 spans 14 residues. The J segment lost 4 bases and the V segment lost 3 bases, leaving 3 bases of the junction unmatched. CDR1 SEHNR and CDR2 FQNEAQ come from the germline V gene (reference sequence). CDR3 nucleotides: TGTGCCAGCAGCTTCCCGGGACAGGGCACTGAAGCTTTCTTT. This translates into CASSFPGQGTEAFF.

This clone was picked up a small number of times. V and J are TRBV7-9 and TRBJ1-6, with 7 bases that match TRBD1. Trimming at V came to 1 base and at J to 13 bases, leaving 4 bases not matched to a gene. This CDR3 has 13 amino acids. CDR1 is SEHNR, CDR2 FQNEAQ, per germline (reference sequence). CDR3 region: CASSLEGQTPLHF. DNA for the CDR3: TGTGCCAGCAGCTTAGAGGGACAGACTCCCCTCCACTTT.

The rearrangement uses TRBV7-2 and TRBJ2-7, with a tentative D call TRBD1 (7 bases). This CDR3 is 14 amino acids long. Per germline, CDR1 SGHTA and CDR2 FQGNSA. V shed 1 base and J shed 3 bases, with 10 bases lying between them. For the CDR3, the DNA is TGTGCCAGCAGCTTAGTCAGGGGGGACTACGAGCAGTACTTC. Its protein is CASSLVRGDYEQYF.

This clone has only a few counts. As DNA, the CDR3 is TGTGCCAGCAGTTTTTCCCGCCTGGCTTCTGGAAACACCATATATTTT. The encoded protein is CASSFSRLASGNTIYF. This chain links TRBV28 with TRBJ1-3; D is unclear. The CDR3 runs 16 residues. Germline assignment: CDR1 MDHEN and CDR2 SYDVKM. The ends were cut back, 3 bases at V and 1 base at J, with 13 bases in the middle.

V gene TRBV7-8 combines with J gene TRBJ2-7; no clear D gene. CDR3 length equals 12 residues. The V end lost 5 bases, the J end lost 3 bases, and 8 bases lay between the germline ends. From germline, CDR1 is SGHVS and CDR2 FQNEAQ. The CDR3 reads CASSQNNYEQYF. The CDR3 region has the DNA TGTGCCAGCAGCCAAAATAACTACGAGCAGTACTTC.